The 17 T cell receptor beta chains below come from one sample, sequenced in a study of shared clonotypes between healthy human individuals. Assay used: immunoSEQ multiplex PCR; TCRdb lists only in-frame clones, some missing. The data contain some 980,000 clones, approximately 80% of them seen just once; the ten biggest clones take up 1.5%. Sequenced: memory CD4+ T cells sorted from blood. Regarding subset: CD45RA-negative fraction. These receptors were collected from a man between 18 and 35 years old in good health.

This sequence joins TRBV13 and TRBJ1-2, with TRBD1 matching over 8 bases. The CDR3 loop spans 14 amino acids. V gave up 5 bases and J gave up 4 bases; unmatched junction bases: 6. Looked up from germline, CDR1 is PRHDT and CDR2 is FYEKMQ (reference sequence). The CDR3 reads CASSPPTGAYGYTF. In DNA form, the CDR3 reads TGTGCCAGCAGCCCTCCGACAGGGGCCTATGGCTACACCTTC.

The genes are TRBV29-1 and TRBJ2-6; no definite D call. The CDR3 runs 15 residues. Germline CDR1 is SQVTM and CDR2 is ANQGSEA. The V gene lost 0 bases and the J gene lost 0 bases, with 6 bases spanning the gap. CDR3 sequence: CSVEDAFSGANVLTF. The CDR3 DNA reads as TGCAGCGTTGAAGACGCTTTCTCTGGGGCCAACGTCCTGACTTTC.

The rearrangement uses TRBV9 and TRBJ2-3; D ambiguous. Germline CDR1 reads SGDLS; CDR2 reads YYNGEE. The CDR3 length is 15 residues. Deletions cut 2 bases from V and 2 bases from J, with 12 bases between. CDR3 amino acids: CASSVGQPTTDTQYF. The DNA of the CDR3 is TGTGCCAGCAGCGTCGGCCAGCCGACCACAGATACGCAGTATTTT. Full variable domain (rest looked up from reference TRBV9 and TRBJ2-3): DSGVTQTPKHLITATGQRVTLRCSPRSGDLSVYWYQQSLDQGLQFLIQYYNGEERAKGNILERFSAQQFPDLHSELNLSSLELGDSALYFCASSVGQPTTDTQYFGPGTRLTVL.

This rearrangement joins TRBV6-1 to TRBJ1-2, with TRBD1 as a possible D gene (6 bases). The V end was cut by 2 bases, the J end by 8 bases, with 18 bases between. This CDR3 comprises 15 residues. Germline CDR1 reads MNHNS; CDR2 reads SASEGT. CDR3 protein: CASSEFGRGRRGYTF. The CDR3 DNA follows: TGTGCCAGCAGTGAATTCGGCAGGGGTCGCCGAGGCTACACCTTC.

This clone was seen at least ten times. The chain uses TRBV10-2 and TRBJ1-4, with D possibly matching TRBD1 (5 bases). With 9 bases removed from V and 8 bases from J, the gap between germline ends came to 16 bases. Germline V gives CDR1 WSHSY, CDR2 SAAADI. CDR3 length: 13 amino acids. The chain's CDR3 is CASSQGVREKLFF. The DNA for the CDR3 is TGCGCCAGTTCTCAGGGTGTTAGAGAAAAACTGTTTTTT.

V usage is TRBV10-3 and J usage is TRBJ1-1; 8 nucleotides match TRBD1. Germline assignment: CDR1 ENHRY and CDR2 SYGVKD. The CDR3 runs to 14 residues. V lost 6 bases and J lost 0; bases outside the gene matches: 3. CDR3: CAIRGTGLNTEAFF. The DNA for the CDR3 is TGTGCCATCAGGGGGACAGGCTTGAACACTGAAGCTTTCTTT.

The rearrangement uses TRBV5-6 and TRBJ2-6; D call uncertain. Trimming took 1 base from V and 3 from J, leaving 5 bases between them. The CDR3 has 14 residues. Germline CDR1 SGHDT, CDR2 YYEEEE. DNA of the CDR3: TGTGCCAGCAGCTTGCTGAGTGGGGCCAACGTCCTGACTTTC. This encodes CASSLLSGANVLTF. Looking up the rest from reference TRBV5-6 and TRBJ2-6 gives the full variable domain: DAGVTQSPTHLIKTRGQQVTLRCSPKSGHDTVSWYQQALGQGPQFIFQYYEEEERQRGNFPDRFSGHQFPNYSSELNVNALLLGDSALYLCASSLLSGANVLTFGAGSRLTVL.

This chain links TRBV18 with TRBJ2-3; D is perhaps TRBD2 (6 bases). Looked up from germline, CDR1 is KGHSH and CDR2 is LQKENI. CDR3 length: 17 amino acids. V dropped 6 bases and J dropped 3 bases, with 22 bases sitting between them. CDR3 sequence (DNA): TGTGCCAGCTCCCCAGCGCTAACGGGAGAAAGGACAGATACGCAGTATTTT. The encoded protein is CASSPALTGERTDTQYF.

CDR3 amino acids: CASSPTGNNQPQHF. CDR3 coding DNA: TGTGCCAGCAGCCCAACAGGGAACAATCAGCCCCAGCATTTT. This chain uses TRBV7-9 with TRBJ1-5; the D gene is possibly TRBD1 (6 bases). Germline CDR1 and CDR2: SEHNR and FQNEAQ (reference sequence). The V and J ends lost 5 bases and 3 bases respectively, with 11 bases between them. This CDR3 comprises 14 residues.

The CDR3 loop is CARTDIRYGYTF. CDR3 sequence (DNA): TGTGCCAGAACGGACATTAGGTATGGCTACACCTTC. The J gene is TRBJ1-2, the V gene TRBV5-6, with D possibly TRBD1 on 5 matching bases. Germline V gene data show CDR1 as SGHDT and CDR2 as YYEEEE. Trimming removed 8 bases at V and 5 bases at J, with 13 bases between. The CDR3 contains 12 residues.

This clone has just a few counts. The V gene is TRBV6-1, the J gene TRBJ1-4, with 9 bases aligning to TRBD1. With 7 bases clipped from V and 6 bases from J, the junction kept 3 bases outside the gene matches. Germline lookup yields CDR1 MNHNS and CDR2 SASEGT. The CDR3 is made up of 13 amino acids. The CDR3: CASIGTGYEKLFF. CDR3 bases: TGTGCCAGCATAGGGACAGGGTATGAAAAACTGTTTTTT.

The gene calls are TRBV19 and TRBJ2-5, with 10 bases that match TRBD2. Germline CDR1 is LNHDA and CDR2 is SQIVND (reference sequence). V lost 7 bases, J lost 7 bases, and 12 bases stayed unmatched. The CDR3 is 15 residues long. CDR3 protein: CASTRSLASGGTQYF. The CDR3 coding sequence is TGTGCCAGTACGAGATCCTTGGCTAGCGGGGGGACCCAGTACTTC.

The chain combines TRBV6-5 with TRBJ2-2, with D uncertain. The V end was cut by 8 bases, the J end by 3 bases, with 13 bases between. Per the germline V gene, CDR1 is MNHEY and CDR2 is SVGAGI. CDR3 size: 14 residues. This chain's CDR3 is CASRWARDTGELFF. CDR3 in DNA: TGTGCCAGCCGATGGGCCCGGGACACCGGGGAGCTGTTTTTT.

The CDR3 sequence is CASSESETHSNQPQHF. DNA of the CDR3: TGCGCCAGCAGTGAGTCGGAGACACATAGCAATCAGCCCCAGCATTTT. This chain connects TRBV10-2 to TRBJ1-5; D is unresolved. Germline V gives CDR1 WSHSY, CDR2 SAAADI. The CDR3 contains 16 residues. Trimming cost V 0 bases and J 0 bases, with 9 bases left between them.

This chain uses TRBV15 with TRBJ2-3, with D unclear. The CDR3 sequence is 12 residues long. Trimming cost V 0 bases and J 11 bases, with 9 bases left between them. Germline CDR1 and CDR2: LNHNV and YYDKDF (reference sequence). CDR3 coding DNA: TGTGCCACCAGCAGAGACGAAGGAAGGCAGTATTTT. It is translated as CATSRDEGRQYF.

V and J are TRBV10-3 and TRBJ2-3; a weak D match, TRBD2 (6 bases). The V and J ends lost 8 bases and 5 bases respectively, with 14 bases between them. Per the germline V gene, CDR1 is ENHRY and CDR2 is SYGVKD. The CDR3 has 13 amino acids. The CDR3 is CAIWRGIEDTQYF. The CDR3 region has the DNA TGTGCCATCTGGCGCGGGATAGAAGATACGCAGTATTTT.

V usage is TRBV6-5 and J usage is TRBJ2-7, with 9 bases aligning to TRBD1. The J segment lost 4 bases and the V segment lost 6 bases, leaving 7 bases of the junction unmatched. CDR1 and CDR2 (germline): MNHEY, SVGAGI. This CDR3 comprises 14 residues. The CDR3 region has the DNA TGTGCCAGCAGGGGAGGGACAGGGAATTACGAGCAGTACTTC. It is translated as CASRGGTGNYEQYF.